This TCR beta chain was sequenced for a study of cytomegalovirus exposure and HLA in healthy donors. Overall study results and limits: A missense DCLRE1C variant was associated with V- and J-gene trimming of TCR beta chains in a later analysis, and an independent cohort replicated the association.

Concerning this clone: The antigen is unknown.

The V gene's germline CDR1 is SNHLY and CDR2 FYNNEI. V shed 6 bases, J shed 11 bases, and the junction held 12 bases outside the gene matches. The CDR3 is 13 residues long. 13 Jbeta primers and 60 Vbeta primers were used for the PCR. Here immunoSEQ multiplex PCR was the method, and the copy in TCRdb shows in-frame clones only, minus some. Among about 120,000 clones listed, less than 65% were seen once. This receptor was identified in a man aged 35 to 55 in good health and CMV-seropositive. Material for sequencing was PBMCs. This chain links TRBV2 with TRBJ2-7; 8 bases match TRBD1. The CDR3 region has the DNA TGTGCCAGCAGAGGAATCGGACAGGGCGTGGAGTACTTC. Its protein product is CASRGIGQGVEYF.